One sample yielded the 23 T cell receptor beta chains listed below, sequenced in a study of T cell responses to AZD1222 COVID-19 vaccine. Generated by immunoSEQ multiplex PCR, the TCRdb table keeps only in-frame clones and is missing some. The data show 110,000 or so clones, around 90% seen once. The source was peripheral blood, collected on day 0 of AZD1222 vaccination. Receptor source: an adult in good health.

In this sample, this clone turned up once. V is TRBV5-6 and J is TRBJ1-1, with TRBD1 as a possible D gene (6 bases). This CDR3 has 16 residues. Germline CDR1 and CDR2: SGHDT and YYEEEE. Trimming shortened V by 5 bases and J by 3 bases, and 20 bases separated the two germline ends. The CDR3 loop is CASSSDSPWWYTEAFF. In nucleotides, the CDR3 is TGTGCCAGCAGTTCGGACAGCCCCTGGTGGTACACTGAAGCTTTCTTT.

The sample holds a few counts of this clone. CDR3 region: CASSYSGPPSGNTEAFF. CDR3 DNA sequence: TGTGCCAGCAGTTACTCTGGTCCCCCCTCGGGGAACACTGAAGCTTTCTTT. The chain links TRBV6-2 or TRBV6-3 to TRBJ1-1, with D unclear. CDR3 length: 17 amino acids. CDR1 MNHEY and CDR2 SVGEGT come from the germline V gene. The V end lost 0 bases, the J end lost 1 base, and 15 bases lay between the germline ends.

The rearrangement uses TRBV4-1 and TRBJ2-7; D not resolved. Germline CDR1 is MGHRA and CDR2 is YSYEKL. The V end lost 4 bases, the J end lost 2 bases, and 9 bases lay between the germline ends. The CDR3 is 13 residues long. The CDR3 reads CASSLDVAYEQYF. The CDR3 DNA is TGCGCCAGCAGCCTAGACGTGGCCTACGAGCAGTACTTC.

The V gene is TRBV7-2, the J gene TRBJ1-2; D gene unclear. Germline CDR1 SGHTA, CDR2 FQGNSA. The V gene lost 5 bases and the J gene lost 6 bases, with 13 bases spanning the gap. The CDR3 length is 13 residues. The CDR3 here is CASSDPGSDGYTF. The CDR3 nucleotides are TGTGCCAGCAGCGACCCGGGTAGCGATGGCTACACCTTC.

This chain joins TRBV29-1 and TRBJ2-6; D uncertain. Trimming left V 5 bases short and J 4 bases short, with 6 bases between. The germline V gene has CDR1 SQVTM and CDR2 ANQGSEA. CDR3 length: 12 residues. The CDR3 region has the DNA TGCAGCGTTCTTAGCGGGGCCAACGTCCTGACTTTC. This translates into CSVLSGANVLTF.

The rearrangement joins TRBV7-2 to TRBJ2-7; 9 bases fit TRBD1. With 0 bases clipped from V and 4 bases from J, the junction kept 4 bases outside the gene matches. Per the germline V gene, CDR1 is SGHTA and CDR2 is FQGNSA. The CDR3 totals 15 residues. Here the CDR3 reads CASSLAGTGRYEQYF. CDR3 in DNA: TGTGCCAGCAGCTTAGCCGGGACAGGGAGGTACGAGCAGTACTTC.

This clone appeared once. The chain employs TRBV18 and TRBJ1-1; tentatively, D is TRBD1 (5 bases). Germline CDR1 reads KGHSH; CDR2 reads LQKENI. The V gene lost 1 base and the J gene lost 3 bases, with 15 bases spanning the gap. The CDR3 sequence is 16 residues long. The CDR3 loop reads CASSPLRGGMDTEAFF. For the CDR3, the DNA is TGTGCCAGCTCACCACTTCGCGGGGGTATGGACACTGAAGCTTTCTTT.

The chain combines TRBV19 with TRBJ1-2; TRBD1 agrees at 9 bases. Trimming took 3 bases from V and 8 from J; bases not matched to a gene: 7. CDR1 is LNHDA, CDR2 SQIVND, per germline (reference sequence). CDR3 size: 14 residues. CDR3 DNA: TGTGCCAGTAGTATGCCGGGACAGGGATTGGGCTACACCTTC. Translating gives CASSMPGQGLGYTF.

This chain uses TRBV7-9 with TRBJ2-5, with no clear D. CDR3 length: 15 residues. V lost 1 base and J lost 5, with 14 bases in between. Germline V lookup: CDR1 SEHNR, CDR2 FQNEAQ (reference sequence). The CDR3 loop reads CASSLGAFTSETQYF. CDR3 DNA sequence: TGTGCCAGCAGCTTAGGGGCGTTCACTTCCGAGACCCAGTACTTC.

The V gene is TRBV30, the J gene TRBJ1-2, with a tentative D call TRBD1 (5 bases). Trimming left V 0 bases short and J 8 bases short, with 19 bases between. CDR1 and CDR2 (germline): GTSNPN, SVGIG (reference sequence). This CDR3 has 15 residues. Here the CDR3 reads CAWSVRGNYGAGYTF. The CDR3 region has the DNA TGTGCCTGGAGTGTACGGGGAAACTATGGGGCGGGCTACACCTTC.

The rearrangement links TRBV2 to TRBJ1-1; D not certain. Germline-derived CDR1 and CDR2 are SNHLY and FYNNEI. The CDR3 is 12 amino acids. The V end lost 6 bases, the J end lost 0 bases, and 5 bases lay between the germline ends. The CDR3, as DNA: TGTGCCAGCAGCCGGATGAACACTGAAGCTTTCTTT. Residues: CASSRMNTEAFF.

The chain recombines TRBV5-1 with TRBJ2-3, with TRBD1 as a possible D gene (5 bases). CDR3 length equals 14 residues. Trimming cost V 0 bases and J 6 bases, with 11 bases left between them. Per the germline V gene, CDR1 is SGHRS and CDR2 is YFSETQ. CDR3 amino acids: CASSLGQGFDTQYF. In nucleotides, the CDR3 is TGCGCCAGCAGCTTGGGGCAGGGCTTCGATACGCAGTATTTT.

This chain joins TRBV6-2 or TRBV6-3 and TRBJ2-7; D might be TRBD1 (5 bases). Germline V gene lookup returns CDR1 MNHEY and CDR2 SVGEGT. The CDR3 consists of 13 residues. The V end was cut by 2 bases, the J end by 1 base, with 6 bases between. The CDR3 nucleotides read TGTGCCAGCAGTTACAGGGGTTCCTACGAGCAGTACTTC. This translates into CASSYRGSYEQYF.

This clone was detected only a few times. V gene TRBV2 combines with J gene TRBJ2-1; TRBD2 aligns across 10 bases. V dropped 3 bases and J dropped 5; count of bases not matched to a gene: 4. In germline, CDR1 is SNHLY, CDR2 FYNNEI. The CDR3 has 15 amino acids. CDR3 coding DNA: TGTGCCAGCAGTGATGCTAGCGGGGGCCACAATGAGCAGTTCTTC. It encodes CASSDASGGHNEQFF. The full variable domain, in which reference TRBV2 and TRBJ2-1 provide the parts outside the CDR3, is EPEVTQTPSHQVTQMGQEVILRCVPISNHLYFYWYRQILGQKVEFLVSFYNNEISEKSEIFDDQFSVERPDGSNFTLKIRSTKLEDSAMYFCASSDASGGHNEQFFGPGTRLTVL.

This sequence joins TRBV9 and TRBJ2-2, with 10 bases that match TRBD1. CDR3 length: 17 amino acids. Germline-derived CDR1 and CDR2 are SGDLS and YYNGEE. V lost 3 bases and J lost 0; bases outside the gene matches: 5. The chain's CDR3 is CASSARQGASNTGELFF. CDR3 DNA sequence: TGTGCCAGCAGCGCCAGACAGGGGGCTTCGAACACCGGGGAGCTGTTTTTT. The full variable domain, with the rest looked up from reference TRBV9 and TRBJ2-2, is DSGVTQTPKHLITATGQRVTLRCSPRSGDLSVYWYQQSLDQGLQFLIQYYNGEERAKGNILERFSAQQFPDLHSELNLSSLELGDSALYFCASSARQGASNTGELFFGEGSRLTVL.

The chain recombines TRBV6-2 or TRBV6-3 with TRBJ1-3; D uncertain. The CDR3 loop spans 15 amino acids. V lost 5 bases, J lost 0 bases, and 11 bases lay in between. CDR1 is MNHEY, CDR2 SVGEGT, per germline. This CDR3 reads CASSRTPVSGNTIYF. DNA for the CDR3: TGTGCCAGCAGTCGGACGCCTGTCTCTGGAAACACCATATATTTT.

CDR3 coding DNA: TGTGCCAGCTCCCCCATGGGGGAGGAGGGTGGCTACACCTTC. Protein: CASSPMGEEGGYTF. The chain couples TRBV18 to TRBJ1-2, with a weak D call TRBD1 (5 bases). Germline CDR1 reads KGHSH; CDR2 reads LQKENI. V shed 6 bases and J shed 7 bases, with 18 bases lying between them. This CDR3 has 14 residues.

The chain is built from TRBV7-9 and TRBJ1-3, with D unclear. Germline loops: CDR1 SEHNR, CDR2 FQNEAQ (reference sequence). The germline V and J ends were trimmed by 5 bases and 3 bases, with 17 bases remaining between them. The CDR3 spans 16 residues. In nucleotides, the CDR3 is TGTGCCAGCAGCCCTAGAGGCCAGGAGGGTGGAAACACCATATATTTT. Protein sequence: CASSPRGQEGGNTIYF.

CDR3 protein: CASSLAGSGGYGYTF. CDR3 bases: TGTGCCAGCAGCTTGGCAGGGAGTGGGGGCTATGGCTACACCTTC. The chain is built from TRBV5-5 and TRBJ1-2, with D tentatively TRBD1 (5 bases). Per germline, CDR1 SGHKS and CDR2 YYEKEE (reference sequence). The V end was cut by 0 bases, the J end by 4 bases, with 13 bases between. CDR3 length: 15 residues.

This clone was seen only once. The rearrangement links TRBV9 to TRBJ2-4, with 11 bases identical to TRBD2. The germline gives CDR1 SGDLS, CDR2 YYNGEE. The CDR3 loop spans 15 amino acids. V shed 3 bases, J shed 4 bases, and the junction held 3 bases outside the gene matches. CDR3 sequence (DNA): TGTGCCAGCAGCGCAGGGACTAGCGGAAAAAACATTCAGTACTTC. Encoded protein: CASSAGTSGKNIQYF.

The chain joins TRBV9 to TRBJ1-1; 7 positions match TRBD1. V was pared by 4 bases and J by 11 bases, with 8 bases of the junction left unmatched. This CDR3 comprises 12 residues. CDR1 is SGDLS, CDR2 YYNGEE, per germline. The CDR3 loop is CASSPHLDRAFF. The DNA of the CDR3 is TGTGCCAGCAGCCCCCATCTGGACAGGGCTTTCTTT.

This clone appeared once. This chain joins TRBV7-9 and TRBJ2-2; 7 bases match TRBD2. CDR1 is SEHNR, CDR2 FQNEAQ, per germline (reference sequence). V lost 5 bases and J lost 0; bases outside the gene matches: 6. The CDR3 extends over 16 amino acids. CDR3 sequence: CASSRGEGANTGELFF. The CDR3, as DNA: TGTGCCAGCAGCCGGGGGGAGGGCGCGAACACCGGGGAGCTGTTTTTT.

V usage is TRBV11-3 and J usage is TRBJ1-1; possible D gene TRBD1, 5 bases. Germline-derived CDR1 and CDR2 are SGHNT and YENEEA. The ends were cut back, 11 bases at V and 0 bases at J, with 22 bases in the middle. This CDR3 is 16 amino acids long. CDR3 loop: CAGNSGPPKVNTEAFF. As DNA, the CDR3 is TGTGCCGGCAACTCGGGACCCCCAAAAGTGAACACTGAAGCTTTCTTT.